A selection of T cell receptor beta chains follows, all from one sample in a study of Graves' ophthalmopathy and Graves' hyperthyroidism. TCRdb analysed the multiplex PCR reads with MiXCR anew, one entry per CDR3 protein. The sample has fewer than 650,000 distinct CDR3 sequences, about 20% seen once. The specimen sequenced was peripheral blood. These receptors were obtained from a woman aged 18-29 years with stable Graves' hyperthyroidism. Some clones in this sample may be carry-over from other donors' samples. Both conserved end residues are part of each CDR3. A D gene is named only where the DNA matches it firmly. Only some rows state a clone size, as once, few, many or a class for expanded clones.

CDR3aa: CATSGTSNGYTF
CDR3nt: TGTGCCACCTCGGGGACAAGTAATGGCTACACCTTC
v_gene: TRBV12-3/TRBV12-4
d_gene: -
abundance: -
j_gene: TRBJ1-2

CDR3aa: CSATPDREAFF
CDR3nt: TGCAGTGCCACACCCGACAGGGAGGCTTTCTTT
v_gene: TRBV20-1
d_gene: TRBD1
abundance: many
j_gene: TRBJ1-1

CDR3aa: CASRRGQGAQGYTF
CDR3nt: TGTGCCAGCAGGCGAGGACAGGGGGCCCAAGGCTACACCTTC
v_gene: TRBV12-3/TRBV12-4
d_gene: TRBD1
abundance: once
j_gene: TRBJ1-2

CDR3aa: CASSGTGGHTF
CDR3nt: TGTGCCAGCAGCGGGACAGGGGGCCACACCTTC
v_gene: TRBV12-3/TRBV12-4
d_gene: TRBD1
abundance: many
j_gene: TRBJ1-2

CDR3aa: CASSSEGDVWGETQYF
CDR3nt: TGCGCCAGCAGCTCGGAGGGGGACGTGTGGGGAGAGACCCAGTACTTC
v_gene: TRBV5-1
d_gene: -
abundance: many
j_gene: TRBJ2-5

CDR3aa: CAWRFEAGGSVTF
CDR3nt: TGTGCCTGGAGGTTCGAGGCAGGCGGGAGTGTTACCTTC
v_gene: TRBV30
d_gene: -
abundance: -
j_gene: TRBJ1-2

CDR3aa: CASSSPGQGVPPLHF
CDR3nt: TGTGCCAGCAGTAGTCCGGGACAGGGGGTCCCACCCCTCCACTTT
v_gene: TRBV28
d_gene: TRBD1
abundance: many
j_gene: TRBJ1-6

CDR3aa: CASSLFRGMNTEAFF
CDR3nt: TGTGCCAGCAGTTTATTTCGGGGTATGAACACTGAAGCTTTCTTT
v_gene: TRBV28
d_gene: -
abundance: many
j_gene: TRBJ1-1

CDR3aa: CASNPGPLGTGELFF
CDR3nt: TGTGCCAGCAACCCGGGACCGCTGGGCACCGGGGAGCTGTTTTTT
v_gene: TRBV6-5
d_gene: -
abundance: many
j_gene: TRBJ2-2

CDR3aa: CASSLGQYYGYTF
CDR3nt: TGTGCCAGCAGCTTGGGGCAGTACTATGGCTACACCTTC
v_gene: TRBV7-2
d_gene: -
abundance: many
j_gene: TRBJ1-2

CDR3aa: CASSIGGRFNSNQPQHF
CDR3nt: TGTGCCAGTAGTATAGGCGGGAGGTTCAATAGCAATCAGCCCCAGCATTTT
v_gene: TRBV19
d_gene: -
abundance: many
j_gene: TRBJ1-5

CDR3aa: CASRRQPLNTEAFF
CDR3nt: TGTGCCAGCAGAAGACAGCCATTGAACACTGAAGCTTTCTTT
v_gene: TRBV6-5
d_gene: -
abundance: many
j_gene: TRBJ1-1

CDR3aa: CASSSKTGYNSPLHF
CDR3nt: TGTGCCAGCAGCTCGAAGACAGGGTATAATTCACCCCTCCACTTT
v_gene: TRBV7-2
d_gene: TRBD1
abundance: many
j_gene: TRBJ1-6

CDR3aa: CASSGQTHYEQYF
CDR3nt: TGTGCCAGCAGTGGCCAAACCCACTACGAGCAGTACTTC
v_gene: TRBV6-1
d_gene: -
abundance: many
j_gene: TRBJ2-7

CDR3aa: CASSFIDSGNTIYF
CDR3nt: TGTGCCAGCAGTTTCATAGACTCTGGAAACACCATATATTTT
v_gene: TRBV12-3/TRBV12-4
d_gene: -
abundance: -
j_gene: TRBJ1-3

CDR3aa: CASSPSRATLAKNIQYF
CDR3nt: TGTGCCAGCAGTCCCTCGAGGGCCACTCTAGCCAAAAACATTCAGTACTTC
v_gene: TRBV6-5
d_gene: -
abundance: -
j_gene: TRBJ2-4

CDR3aa: CSARDRSDGYTF
CDR3nt: TGCAGTGCTAGAGATCGGAGCGATGGCTACACCTTC
v_gene: TRBV20-1
d_gene: -
abundance: -
j_gene: TRBJ1-2

CDR3aa: CASSLRSGGGREETQYF
CDR3nt: TGTGCCAGCAGTTTACGTTCCGGCGGGGGGCGGGAAGAGACCCAGTACTTC
v_gene: TRBV12-3/TRBV12-4
d_gene: TRBD2
abundance: many
j_gene: TRBJ2-5

CDR3aa: CAGPRAAYEQYF
CDR3nt: TGCGCCGGCCCCAGGGCCGCCTACGAGCAGTACTTC
v_gene: TRBV10-1
d_gene: -
abundance: many
j_gene: TRBJ2-7

CDR3aa: CASIFSLNTGELFF
CDR3nt: TGTGCCAGCATTTTTAGCCTGAACACCGGGGAGCTGTTTTTT
v_gene: TRBV6-2/TRBV6-3
d_gene: -
abundance: -
j_gene: TRBJ2-2

CDR3aa: CASRHHPESNYGYTF
CDR3nt: TGTGCCAGCAGACATCATCCGGAGTCCAACTATGGCTACACCTTC
v_gene: TRBV7-9
d_gene: -
abundance: many
j_gene: TRBJ1-2

CDR3aa: CSARVLGQGYEQYF
CDR3nt: TGCAGTGCTAGAGTGCTTGGACAGGGCTACGAGCAGTACTTC
v_gene: TRBV20-1
d_gene: TRBD1
abundance: -
j_gene: TRBJ2-7

CDR3aa: CSARGLGVYEQYF
CDR3nt: TGCAGTGCTAGAGGCCTGGGGGTTTACGAGCAGTACTTC
v_gene: TRBV20-1
d_gene: -
abundance: many
j_gene: TRBJ2-7

CDR3aa: CASSVGNMNTEAVF
CDR3nt: TGCGCCAGCAGTGTTGGAAACATGAACACTGAAGCTGTCTTT
v_gene: TRBV10-2
d_gene: -
abundance: -
j_gene: TRBJ1-1